This T cell receptor (beta chain) comes out of a study of blood T cell repertoires in COVID-19. Study as a whole: Some COVID-19 samples were acute and others convalescent; all came from the United States, Italy and Spain. The cDNA or gDNA used as material had been derived from T cells, B-cell-depleted T cells, or PBMCs.

Clones were read by immunoSEQ multiplex PCR, and TCRdb kept only the in-frame ones, dropping some. In the table there are about 68,000 clones, 84% of which are singletons. Unmatched junction bases numbered 12, after V lost 7 bases and J lost 7 bases. The V gene's germline CDR1 is LNHDA and CDR2 SQIVND (reference sequence). This CDR3 has 15 amino acids. This clonotype was sampled from a man aged 50-59 years with active COVID-19. Sequences were obtained from peripheral blood. The J gene is TRBJ1-2, the V gene TRBV19; 10 positions agree with TRBD1. The CDR3 is CASNSRDRGELGYTF. In DNA form, the CDR3 reads TGTGCCAGTAATTCCCGGGACAGGGGTGAGCTTGGCTACACCTTC.